The clone carrying this TCR beta chain was counted ten times or more. Germline CDR1 reads SNHLY; CDR2 reads FYNNEI. V was pared by 6 bases and J by 6 bases, with 11 bases between. The CDR3 is made up of 12 amino acids. Tregs were sorted as CD4+CD25+CD127-/low cells. TCRdb ran MiXCR on the 5' RACE reads and lists one entry per CDR3 protein. The repertoire has over 40,000 distinct CDR3 sequences, roughly 22% of them found once; the top ten carry 3.5% to 4.5%. This TCR derives from a female donor with breast cancer. This sequence joins TRBV2 and TRBJ1-1, with D unclear. The sample taken for sequencing was Tregs sorted from a lymph node. The DNA for the CDR3 is TGTGCCAGCAGCACGGGAAGGCCTGAAGCTTTCTTT. Residues: CASSTGRPEAFF.